This T cell receptor beta chain was captured in a study of cytomegalovirus exposure and HLA in healthy donors. As regards this clone: What it binds is not known.

In the PCR, 60 Vbeta and 13 Jbeta primers were used. Sequenced by immunoSEQ multiplex PCR; TCRdb stores in-frame clones only, minus some. The sample includes 65,000 to 85,000 clones. Study outcomes and limitations: When a later analysis was performed, an Asian-associated ancestry cluster reportedly had fewer N-insertions than the roughly 700-donor mean. As a later analysis showed, a missense DCLRE1C variant was linked to trimming of TCR beta V- and J-genes.

At the time of sampling, donors were nominally healthy, though unrecorded immune exposures were likely. Material: PBMCs. The TCR was taken from a young woman in good health and CMV-seronegative.

Written as DNA, the CDR3 is TGCGCCAGCAGCCCTGAGGGGGCGTACGAGCAGTACTTC. This encodes CASSPEGAYEQYF. The V and J genes are TRBV5-1 and TRBJ2-7; 7 bases match TRBD1. Germline V gene lookup returns CDR1 SGHRS and CDR2 YFSETQ. The ends lost 4 bases at V and 4 bases at J; junction bases unmatched: 5. The CDR3 runs to 13 residues. Using reference TRBV5-1 and TRBJ2-7 for the parts outside the CDR3, the full variable domain is KAGVTQTPRYLIKTRGQQVTLSCSPISGHRSVSWYQQTPGQGLQFLFEYFSETQRNKGNFPGRFSGRQFSNSRSEMNVSTLELGDSALYLCASSPEGAYEQYFGPGTRLTVT.